This TCR beta chain was profiled in a study of T-cell memory formation after mild COVID-19. V shed 4 bases, J shed 2 bases, and the junction held 16 bases outside the gene matches. This CDR3 is built from 18 residues. CDR1 SGHTA and CDR2 FQGNSA come from the germline V gene. Study results and caveats: Pre-infection memory harbored some responding clones, suggesting cross-reactive memory joined. Contracting clones localized mainly to CM and EM when CD4+ and mainly to EMRA when CD8+.

The authors produced TCR alpha and TCR beta cDNA libraries with sample barcodes and UMIs by 5'RACE using constant-segment primers. One entry per CDR3 protein, called by TCRdb with MiXCR from the 5' RACE reads. The sample lists hundreds of thousands of distinct CDR3 sequences; about a fifth were seen once. In the case of this clonotype: Its antigen is unidentified.

The V and J genes are TRBV7-2 and TRBJ2-5; 7 nucleotides match TRBD1. This clonotype originated in an adult woman who had mild COVID-19 (a few samples of this study predate the infection). Cell type and time point are not known. What was sequenced was PBMCs or a T cell subset sorted from them (not recorded which). The CDR3 DNA follows: TGTGCCAGCAGCTCACGCTTCGGACAGGAGACACGGCAAGAGACCCAGTACTTC. Translation gives CASSSRFGQETRQETQYF.